One sample yielded the 30 T cell receptor beta chains listed below, sequenced in a study of T-cell memory formation after mild COVID-19. MiXCR, applied by TCRdb to the 5' RACE reads, yields one record per CDR3 protein. The repertoire holds 200,000 or so distinct CDR3 sequences, with under 20% as singletons. The sequenced sample was PBMCs or a T cell subset sorted from them (not recorded which). Receptors were obtained from an adult woman who had mild COVID-19 (a few samples of this study predate the infection). Cell type and time point are not known.

This clonotype was seen a handful of times. The chain is built from TRBV6-6 and TRBJ2-5; D uncertain. Germline lookup yields CDR1 MNHNY and CDR2 SVGAGI (reference sequence). V was shortened by 0 bases and J by 2 bases, with 10 bases between the two germline ends. The CDR3 consists of 15 residues. Here the CDR3 DNA reads TGTGCCAGCAGTTACTCGCTTACAGCGCAAGAGACCCAGTACTTC. This translates into CASSYSLTAQETQYF.

This clonotype has just a few counts. The chain couples TRBV15 to TRBJ1-1; D unresolved. CDR1 is LNHNV and CDR2 is YYDKDF in the germline V gene (reference sequence). CDR3 length: 13 amino acids. V lost 5 bases and J lost 1, with 8 bases in between. This CDR3 reads CATSGEENTEAFF. CDR3 DNA sequence: TGTGCCACCAGCGGTGAAGAGAACACTGAAGCTTTCTTT.

This chain links TRBV4-2 with TRBJ2-1; TRBD2 matches at 14 bases. Losses at the gene ends were 1 base for V and 0 bases for J; bases not matched to a gene: 5. The germline V gene has CDR1 LGHNA and CDR2 YNFKEQ. CDR3 length equals 19 residues. CDR3 in amino acids: CASSQVAGTSGSSYNEQFF. The CDR3 bases are TGTGCCAGCAGCCAAGTAGCCGGGACTAGCGGGAGCTCCTACAATGAGCAGTTCTTC.

The chain employs TRBV7-9 and TRBJ2-5; no firm D call. The CDR3 runs to 14 residues. Germline V gene data show CDR1 as SEHNR and CDR2 as FQNEAQ (reference sequence). V gave up 5 bases and J gave up 6 bases, with 16 bases separating them. The CDR3 sequence: CASSINPVMKTQYF. The CDR3 DNA reads as TGTGCCAGCAGCATAAATCCCGTTATGAAGACCCAGTACTTC.

The chain joins TRBV20-1 to TRBJ2-7, with 7 bases identical to TRBD1. Germline V gives CDR1 DFQATT, CDR2 SNEGSKA (reference sequence). CDR3 length: 15 residues. The V and J ends lost 1 base and 2 bases, in that order; junction bases with no gene match: 8. In nucleotides, the CDR3 is TGCAGTGCTAGAGCACCGGGACAGTGCCCCTACGAGCAGTACTTC. Translating it yields CSARAPGQCPYEQYF.

This clonotype was detected only a few times. The chain recombines TRBV5-5 with TRBJ2-3; a possible D gene is TRBD2 (6 bases). CDR1 is SGHKS and CDR2 is YYEKEE in the germline V gene (reference sequence). The CDR3 length is 15 residues. Trimming shortened V by 3 bases and J by 3 bases, and 14 bases separated the two germline ends. This CDR3 is CASSYRDFPTDTQYF. The CDR3 DNA reads as TGTGCCAGCAGCTACCGGGACTTTCCAACAGATACGCAGTATTTT.

The rearrangement joins TRBV3-1 to TRBJ2-3; 8 nucleotides agree with TRBD2. V trimming: 0 bases; J trimming: 8 bases; junction bases outside the gene matches: 7. Germline CDR1 reads LGHDT; CDR2 reads YNNKEL (reference sequence). The length of the CDR3 is 15 residues. The CDR3 protein is CASSQDLGSGATQYF. CDR3 nucleotide sequence: TGTGCCAGCAGCCAAGATTTGGGTAGCGGGGCTACGCAGTATTTT.

This clonotype showed up just a few times. The genes are TRBV5-1 and TRBJ2-1, with D possibly matching TRBD2 (7 bases). This CDR3 is built from 19 residues. Germline CDR1 and CDR2: SGHRS and YFSETQ. Trimming took 2 bases from V and 0 from J, leaving 21 bases between them. The CDR3 protein is CASSFLPLLAGASYNEQFF. DNA for the CDR3: TGCGCCAGCAGCTTTCTCCCTCTCTTGGCGGGGGCCTCCTACAATGAGCAGTTCTTC.

This chain links TRBV7-2 with TRBJ1-1, with TRBD1 identical over 7 bases. The junction had 7 bases not matched to a gene; V was cut back by 5 bases and J by 4 bases. Per the germline V gene, CDR1 is SGHTA and CDR2 is FQGNSA. The CDR3 length is 14 residues. CDR3 region: CASSRYGQATEAFF. CDR3 nucleotides: TGTGCCAGCAGCAGATACGGACAGGCCACTGAAGCTTTCTTT.

This clonotype has just a few counts. The chain uses TRBV24-1 and TRBJ2-5; maybe TRBD2 (7 bases). The V gene's germline CDR1 is KGHDR and CDR2 SFDVKD. V lost 5 bases and J 3 bases, leaving 12 bases between the germline ends. The CDR3 runs 14 residues. The CDR3 coding sequence is TGTGCCACCAGTGCGGGGGGCGAAGAAGAGACCCAGTACTTC. Translating it yields CATSAGGEEETQYF.

The V and J genes are TRBV7-6 and TRBJ2-1; the match to TRBD2 covers 8 bases. The CDR3 totals 17 residues. The V gene end was trimmed by 6 bases and the J gene end by 0 bases; junction bases not matched to a gene: 10. Germline V CDR1 and CDR2: SGHVS, FNYEAQ. The CDR3 region has the DNA TGTGCCAGCAGACCTAGGGAGCGGGAGAGCTCCTACAATGAGCAGTTCTTC. It is translated as CASRPRERESSYNEQFF.

The gene calls are TRBV7-2 and TRBJ2-1; 7 positions match TRBD1. J lost 4 bases, V lost 3 bases, and 6 bases had no gene match. The CDR3 sequence is 15 residues long. Germline V CDR1 and CDR2: SGHTA, FQGNSA. CDR3: CASSFPGTVYNEQFF. CDR3 DNA sequence: TGTGCCAGCAGCTTCCCCGGGACAGTTTACAATGAGCAGTTCTTC.

V is TRBV10-3 and J is TRBJ2-2; D is ambiguous. The V gene's germline CDR1 is ENHRY and CDR2 SYGVKD. V was trimmed by 9 bases and J by 0 bases, leaving 11 bases between them. This CDR3 contains 14 residues. CDR3 region: CAIGSFANTGELFF. DNA for the CDR3: TGTGCCATTGGGTCCTTCGCGAACACCGGGGAGCTGTTTTTT.

The genes are TRBV3-1 and TRBJ2-7; no reliable D call. CDR3 size: 13 residues. V shed 4 bases and J shed 5 bases, with 12 bases lying between them. CDR1 and CDR2 (germline): LGHDT, YNNKEL (reference sequence). The CDR3 is CASSPSWAHEQYF. The CDR3 DNA is TGTGCCAGCAGCCCCTCCTGGGCCCACGAGCAGTACTTC.

The CDR3 sequence is CASSQGGPYNEQFF. In DNA form, the CDR3 reads TGTGCCAGCAGTCAAGGGGGGCCCTACAATGAGCAGTTCTTC. The rearrangement links TRBV12-3 or TRBV12-4 to TRBJ2-1; the D gene could be TRBD1 or TRBD2 (6 bases each). Trimming pared 5 bases from V and 2 bases from J, leaving 10 bases between. The CDR3 spans 14 residues.

This clonotype has only a few counts. The chain recombines TRBV18 with TRBJ2-5; D uncertain. Trimming removed 2 bases at V and 5 bases at J, with 15 bases between. From germline, CDR1 is KGHSH and CDR2 LQKENI. The CDR3 loop spans 15 amino acids. This CDR3 reads CASSPSRSPLETQYF. In DNA form, the CDR3 reads TGTGCCAGCTCACCAAGTAGGTCACCTCTGGAGACCCAGTACTTC.

The J gene is TRBJ2-5, the V gene TRBV20-1; D might be TRBD2 (5 bases). This CDR3 comprises 12 residues. CDR1 and CDR2 from the germline V gene are DFQATT and SNEGSKA (reference sequence). The V end lost 6 bases, the J end lost 2 bases, and 10 bases lay between the germline ends. Here the CDR3 reads CSARLPQETQYF. The CDR3 bases are TGCAGTGCGAGACTACCTCAAGAGACCCAGTACTTC.

This clonotype was seen only a few times. V and J are TRBV18 and TRBJ2-1; a weak D match, TRBD1 (6 bases). The CDR3 extends over 15 amino acids. The germline gives CDR1 KGHSH, CDR2 LQKENI. The V end was cut by 2 bases, the J end by 6 bases, with 14 bases between. CDR3 sequence: CASSPGGHKGNEQFF. The CDR3 DNA is TGTGCCAGCTCACCAGGGGGCCACAAGGGCAATGAGCAGTTCTTC.

The chain links TRBV7-2 to TRBJ2-5; D gene ambiguous. The CDR3 is made up of 14 amino acids. Germline CDR1 reads SGHTA; CDR2 reads FQGNSA. Trimming pared 1 base from V and 2 bases from J, leaving 8 bases between. The CDR3 loop reads CASSLVVRQETQYF. In DNA form, the CDR3 reads TGTGCCAGCAGCTTAGTAGTTAGGCAAGAGACCCAGTACTTC.

The chain carries TRBV6-2 or TRBV6-3 and TRBJ1-1, with a weak D call TRBD1 (5 bases). Germline values: CDR1 MNHEY, CDR2 SVGEGT. The length of the CDR3 is 15 residues. Trimming took off 6 bases at V and 4 bases at J, with 18 bases between the two ends. The CDR3 here is CASSSGHIRGTEAFF. The CDR3 DNA is TGTGCCAGCAGCTCAGGACACATTCGGGGCACTGAAGCTTTCTTT.

The table lists this clonotype with a few counts. This sequence joins TRBV12-3 or TRBV12-4 and TRBJ2-3; D remains ambiguous. This CDR3 region has 13 residues. Deletions cut 6 bases from V and 4 bases from J, with 11 bases between. The DNA for the CDR3 is TGTGCCAGCAGCCGGCGACGTGCAGATACGCAGTATTTT. This sequence encodes CASSRRRADTQYF.

The table lists this clonotype with a few counts. The V gene is TRBV12-3 or TRBV12-4, the J gene TRBJ2-2; 7 bases align to TRBD1. V lost 5 bases, J lost 1 base, and 7 bases stayed unmatched. The CDR3 runs 16 residues. The CDR3 here is CASSTDRVQNTGELFF. The CDR3 nucleotides are TGTGCCAGCAGTACCGACAGGGTCCAGAACACCGGGGAGCTGTTTTTT.

This clonotype was found a few times. The chain links TRBV5-1 to TRBJ2-6, with D unclear. CDR3 size: 15 residues. Germline CDR1 is SGHRS and CDR2 is YFSETQ. V lost 4 bases, J lost 0 bases, and 8 bases lay in between. The CDR3 is CASSDTVSGANVLTF. CDR3 nucleotides: TGCGCCAGCAGCGATACCGTCTCTGGGGCCAACGTCCTGACTTTC.

This clonotype was observed a few times. The chain links TRBV12-3 or TRBV12-4 to TRBJ2-5; TRBD2 matches 8 bases. CDR3 size: 16 residues. V was pared by 3 bases and J by 0 bases, with 6 bases of the junction left unmatched. In DNA form, the CDR3 reads TGTGCCAGCAGTTTTGAGCGGGGGACGTACCAAGAGACCCAGTACTTC. It specifies CASSFERGTYQETQYF.

This clonotype was observed a handful of times. The J gene is TRBJ2-3, the V gene TRBV5-5; a possible D gene is TRBD1 (5 bases). This CDR3 region has 15 residues. Germline loops: CDR1 SGHKS, CDR2 YYEKEE (reference sequence). Trimming removed 1 base at V and 4 bases at J, with 13 bases between. The CDR3 DNA is TGTGCCAGCAGCTTGAAGGTCCACAGGTCAGATACGCAGTATTTT. Its translation is CASSLKVHRSDTQYF.

This clonotype showed up many times. V gene TRBV12-3 or TRBV12-4 combines with J gene TRBJ1-2, with a weak D call TRBD1 (5 bases). Between the trimmed V and J ends, which lost 4 bases and 7 bases, there was a span of 7 bases. The CDR3 has 11 residues. The CDR3 DNA is TGTGCCAGCAGTTCGGGACTTGGCTACACCTTC. The encoded protein is CASSSGLGYTF.

This clonotype was found a few times. V usage is TRBV5-1 and J usage is TRBJ2-7; 9 positions agree with TRBD1. The junction had 7 bases not matched to a gene; V was cut back by 6 bases and J by 3 bases. Germline CDR1 SGHRS, CDR2 YFSETQ. The CDR3 contains 14 residues. Written as DNA, the CDR3 is TGCGCCAGCACCAACGGACAGGGGAACTACGAGCAGTACTTC. Translated, it gives CASTNGQGNYEQYF. The variable domain in full, with the rest retrieved from reference TRBV5-1 and TRBJ2-7, is KAGVTQTPRYLIKTRGQQVTLSCSPISGHRSVSWYQQTPGQGLQFLFEYFSETQRNKGNFPGRFSGRQFSNSRSEMNVSTLELGDSALYLCASTNGQGNYEQYFGPGTRLTVT.

The V gene is TRBV12-5, the J gene TRBJ2-7; possibly TRBD2 for D (5 bases). Trimming cost V 0 bases and J 5 bases, with 14 bases left between them. Germline V gives CDR1 LGHNT, CDR2 FRNRAP. The CDR3 totals 15 residues. CDR3 nucleotide sequence: TGTGCTAGTGGTTTGGTACTAGGCAGCTTGAACGAGCAGTACTTC. It specifies CASGLVLGSLNEQYF.

There are a few counts of this clonotype. This chain connects TRBV12-3 or TRBV12-4 to TRBJ2-7; a possible D gene is TRBD1 (5 bases). The V end was cut by 8 bases, the J end by 6 bases, with 17 bases between. This CDR3 is built from 13 residues. In nucleotides, the CDR3 is TGTGCCAGCGCTCTGGGATTAGGGGCCGAGCAGTACTTC. It specifies CASALGLGAEQYF.

V and J are TRBV6-6 and TRBJ1-1; possible D gene TRBD1, 6 bases. The V gene lost 0 bases and the J gene lost 4 bases, with 21 bases spanning the gap. Germline V gene lookup returns CDR1 MNHNY and CDR2 SVGAGI (reference sequence). The CDR3 contains 18 residues. In DNA, the CDR3 is TGTGCCAGCAGTTACTCGACCAGATCCGCAGGGGTCGGCACTGAAGCTTTCTTT. This codes for CASSYSTRSAGVGTEAFF.